This T cell receptor beta chain was sequenced in a study of tumor and adjacent non-tumor tissue in lung cancer. Regarding the study as a whole: Tumor tissue had significantly higher TCR diversity than normal lung.

Turning to this clonotype: Antigen: not known.

The CDR3 sequence is 14 residues long. Germline loops: CDR1 MDHEN, CDR2 SYDVKM. V was pared by 7 bases and J by 2 bases, with 7 bases of the junction left unmatched. RNA was extracted from bulk tissue without any cell sorting. This non-tumor lung sample came from over 3 cm beyond the tumor edge. The library came from three nested PCR rounds adapted from ARM-PCR protocols. TCRdb reprocessed the multiplex PCR reads with MiXCR, giving one entry per CDR3 protein. The top ten hold roughly 19% of the sample, which has some 97,000 distinct CDR3 sequences, 65% seen once. Input material: distant non-tumor lung tissue. The chain couples TRBV28 to TRBJ2-5, with TRBD1 matching over 7 bases. The receptor was isolated from a man in his thirties or forties with non-small cell lung cancer. The CDR3 DNA reads TGTGCCAGCATCCCGACAGGGCGACAAGAGACCCAGTACTTC. It translates to CASIPTGRQETQYF.